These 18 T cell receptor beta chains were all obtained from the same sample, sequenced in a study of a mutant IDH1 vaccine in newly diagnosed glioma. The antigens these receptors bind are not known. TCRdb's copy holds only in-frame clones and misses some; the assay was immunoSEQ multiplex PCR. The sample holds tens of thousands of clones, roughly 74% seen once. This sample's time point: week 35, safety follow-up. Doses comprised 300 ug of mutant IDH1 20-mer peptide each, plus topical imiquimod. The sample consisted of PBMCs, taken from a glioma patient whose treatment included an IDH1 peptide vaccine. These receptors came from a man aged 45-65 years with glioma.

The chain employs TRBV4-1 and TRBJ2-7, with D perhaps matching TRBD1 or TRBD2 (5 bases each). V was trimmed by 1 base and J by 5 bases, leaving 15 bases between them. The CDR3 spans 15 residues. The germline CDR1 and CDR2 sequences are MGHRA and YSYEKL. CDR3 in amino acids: CASSQGPGDVDEQYF. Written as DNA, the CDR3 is TGCGCCAGCAGCCAAGGGCCCGGGGACGTCGACGAGCAGTACTTC.

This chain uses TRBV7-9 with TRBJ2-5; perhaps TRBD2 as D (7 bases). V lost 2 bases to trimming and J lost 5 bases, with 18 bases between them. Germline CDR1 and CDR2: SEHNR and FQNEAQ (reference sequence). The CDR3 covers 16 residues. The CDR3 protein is CASSLSRRGLGETQYF. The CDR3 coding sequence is TGTGCCAGCAGCTTATCGCGGCGGGGGCTGGGGGAGACCCAGTACTTC.

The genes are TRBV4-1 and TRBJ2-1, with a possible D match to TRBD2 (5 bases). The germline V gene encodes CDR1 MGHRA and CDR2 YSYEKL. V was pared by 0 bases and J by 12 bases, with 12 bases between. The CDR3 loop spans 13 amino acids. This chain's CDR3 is CASSQDRGPRQFF. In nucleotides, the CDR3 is TGCGCCAGCAGCCAAGATAGAGGGCCAAGGCAGTTCTTC.

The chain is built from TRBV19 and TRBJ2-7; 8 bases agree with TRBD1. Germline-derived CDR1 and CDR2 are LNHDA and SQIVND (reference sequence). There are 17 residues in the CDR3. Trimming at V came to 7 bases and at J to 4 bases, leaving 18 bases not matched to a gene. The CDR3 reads CASTKNHQGAFVYEQYF. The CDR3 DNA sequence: TGTGCCAGTACCAAAAATCATCAGGGGGCTTTTGTGTACGAGCAGTACTTC.

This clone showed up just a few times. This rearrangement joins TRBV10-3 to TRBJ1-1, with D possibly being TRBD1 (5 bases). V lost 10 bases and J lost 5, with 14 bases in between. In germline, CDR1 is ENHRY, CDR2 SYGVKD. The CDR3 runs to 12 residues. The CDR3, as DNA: TGTGCCACCGGGACTTTGGGGACTGAAGCTTTCTTT. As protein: CATGTLGTEAFF.

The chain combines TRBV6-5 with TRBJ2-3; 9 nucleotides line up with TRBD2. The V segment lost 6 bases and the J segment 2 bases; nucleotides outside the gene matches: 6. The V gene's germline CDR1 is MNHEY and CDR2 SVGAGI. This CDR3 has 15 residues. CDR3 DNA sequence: TGTGCCAGCAGCCCTAGCGGGGACCCCACAGATACGCAGTATTTT. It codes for CASSPSGDPTDTQYF.

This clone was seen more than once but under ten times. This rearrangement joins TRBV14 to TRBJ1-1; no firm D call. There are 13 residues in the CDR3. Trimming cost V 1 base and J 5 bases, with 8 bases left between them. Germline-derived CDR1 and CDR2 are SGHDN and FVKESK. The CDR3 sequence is CASSQGALTEAFF. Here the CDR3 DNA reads TGTGCCAGCAGCCAAGGAGCTCTGACTGAAGCTTTCTTT.

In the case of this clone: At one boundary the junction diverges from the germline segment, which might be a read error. The CDR3 loop reads CASSSPGAPRGF. DNA for the CDR3: TGTGCCAGCAGCTCCCCGGGGGCCCCTCGGGGCTTC. The rearrangement links TRBV7-8 to TRBJ2-7; possibly TRBD1 or TRBD2 for D (6 bases each). There are 12 residues in the CDR3. From germline, CDR1 is SGHVS and CDR2 FQNEAQ.

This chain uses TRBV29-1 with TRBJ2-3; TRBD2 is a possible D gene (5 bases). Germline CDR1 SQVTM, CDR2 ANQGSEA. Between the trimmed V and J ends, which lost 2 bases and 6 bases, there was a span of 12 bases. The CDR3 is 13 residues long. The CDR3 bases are TGCAGCGTTGAATACGGAGGAGTGGATACGCAGTATTTT. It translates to CSVEYGGVDTQYF.

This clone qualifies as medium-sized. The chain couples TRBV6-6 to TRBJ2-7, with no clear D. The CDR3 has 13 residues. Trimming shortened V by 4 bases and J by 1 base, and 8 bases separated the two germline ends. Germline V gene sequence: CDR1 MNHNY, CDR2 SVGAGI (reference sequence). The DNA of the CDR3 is TGTGCCAGCAGTTGGGATCTGTCCTACGAGCAGTACTTC. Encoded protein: CASSWDLSYEQYF.

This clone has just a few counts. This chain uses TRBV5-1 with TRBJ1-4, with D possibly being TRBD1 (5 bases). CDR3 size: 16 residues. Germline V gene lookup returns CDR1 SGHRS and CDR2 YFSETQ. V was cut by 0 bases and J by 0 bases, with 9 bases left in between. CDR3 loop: CASSLGQSATNEKLFF. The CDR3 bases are TGCGCCAGCAGCTTGGGACAGAGTGCAACTAATGAAAAACTGTTTTTT.

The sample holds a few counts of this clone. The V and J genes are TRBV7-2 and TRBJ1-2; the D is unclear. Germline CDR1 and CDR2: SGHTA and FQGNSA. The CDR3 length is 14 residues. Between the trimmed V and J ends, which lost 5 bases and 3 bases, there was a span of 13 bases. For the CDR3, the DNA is TGTGCCAGCAGCGTCGCGGGCACGGACTATGGCTACACCTTC. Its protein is CASSVAGTDYGYTF.

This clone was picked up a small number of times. CDR3 sequence reads: CASSEGVVTDTQYF. The CDR3, as DNA: TGCGCCAGCAGTGAGGGGGTCGTCACAGATACGCAGTATTTT. The rearrangement links TRBV10-1 to TRBJ2-3, with D uncertain. CDR1 WNHNN and CDR2 SYGVQD come from the germline V gene (reference sequence). Trimming removed 2 bases from V and 2 bases from J, with 8 bases in between. This CDR3 comprises 14 residues.

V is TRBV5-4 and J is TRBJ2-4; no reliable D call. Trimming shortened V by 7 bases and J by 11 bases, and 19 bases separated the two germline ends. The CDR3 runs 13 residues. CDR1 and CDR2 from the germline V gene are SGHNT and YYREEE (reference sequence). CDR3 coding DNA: TGTGCCAGCCGTTTGTCGGGCGATATGGTTCAGTACTTC. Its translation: CASRLSGDMVQYF.

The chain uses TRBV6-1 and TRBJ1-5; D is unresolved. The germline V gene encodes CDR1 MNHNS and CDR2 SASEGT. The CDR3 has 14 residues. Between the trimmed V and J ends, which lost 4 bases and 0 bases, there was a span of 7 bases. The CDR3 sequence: CASSAGISNQPQHF. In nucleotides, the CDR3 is TGTGCCAGCAGTGCCGGGATTAGCAATCAGCCCCAGCATTTT.

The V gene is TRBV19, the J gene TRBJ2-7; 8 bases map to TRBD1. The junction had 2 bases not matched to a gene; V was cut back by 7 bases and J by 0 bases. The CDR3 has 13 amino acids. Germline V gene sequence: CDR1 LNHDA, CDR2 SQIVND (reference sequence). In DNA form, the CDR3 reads TGTGCCAGTAAAGACAGGGGCTCCTACGAGCAGTACTTC. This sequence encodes CASKDRGSYEQYF.

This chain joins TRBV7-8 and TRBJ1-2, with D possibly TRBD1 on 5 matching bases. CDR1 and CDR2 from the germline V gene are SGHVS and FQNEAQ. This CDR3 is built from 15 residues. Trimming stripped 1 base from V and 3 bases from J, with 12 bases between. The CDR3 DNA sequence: TGTGCCAGCAGCTTAGATGGGGCGCCCGACTATGGCTACACCTTC. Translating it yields CASSLDGAPDYGYTF.

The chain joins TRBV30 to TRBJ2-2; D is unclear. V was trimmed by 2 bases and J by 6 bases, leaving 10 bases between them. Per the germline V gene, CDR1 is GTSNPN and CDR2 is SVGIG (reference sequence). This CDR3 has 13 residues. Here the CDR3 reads CAWSLSGPGELFF. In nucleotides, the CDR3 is TGTGCCTGGAGTCTCTCTGGACCCGGGGAGCTGTTTTTT.